This T cell receptor (beta chain) was captured in a study of cytomegalovirus exposure and HLA in healthy donors. The CDR3 sequence is 14 residues long. Trimming shortened V by 4 bases and J by 0 bases, and 4 bases separated the two germline ends. Germline V gives CDR1 SGHDN, CDR2 FVKESK. Use of 60 Vbeta and 13 Jbeta primers characterized the PCR. The method was immunoSEQ multiplex PCR; TCRdb's version includes in-frame clones alone and lacks a portion of them. This sample carries 130,000 to 150,000 clones, about three quarters of them seen once, and the ten largest clones take 10% to 15%. V is TRBV14 and J is TRBJ2-6; no reliable D call. This TCR derives from a man aged 35 to 55 in good health and CMV-seropositive. Sequencing input: PBMCs. Written as DNA, the CDR3 is TGTGCCAGCAGCCCCCTCTCTGGGGCCAACGTCCTGACTTTC. This sequence encodes CASSPLSGANVLTF.